A selection of T cell receptor beta chains follows, all from one sample in a study of T-cell memory formation after mild COVID-19. In TCRdb, the 5' RACE reads were re-called with MiXCR into one record per CDR3 protein. Of 100,000 to 150,000 distinct CDR3 sequences in the sample, over 15% were seen once. Sample: PBMCs or a T cell subset sorted from them (not recorded which). The receptors derive from a young man who had mild COVID-19 (a few samples of this study predate the infection). Cell type and time point are not known. The CDR3 runs from the conserved cysteine through the conserved F or W. Fields, in order: D gene, J gene, clone size, V gene, CDR3 DNA, CDR3 protein. D genes are given only for firm matches. Part of the rows lack a size; the others show once, few, many or a class for expanded clones.

d_gene: -
j_gene: TRBJ2-2
abundance: -
v_gene: TRBV29-1
CDR3nt: TGCAGCGGACAAGGGGACGGGTACACCGGGGAGCTGTTTTTT
CDR3aa: CSGQGDGYTGELFF

d_gene: -
j_gene: TRBJ1-2
abundance: -
v_gene: TRBV6-5
CDR3nt: TGTGCCAGCAGCCCGGGGCCCTATGACTATGGCTACACCTTC
CDR3aa: CASSPGPYDYGYTF

d_gene: TRBD1
j_gene: TRBJ2-5
abundance: -
v_gene: TRBV11-2
CDR3nt: TGTGCCAGCAGCTTAGGTGACAGGGGTGGTCAAGAGACCCAGTACTTC
CDR3aa: CASSLGDRGGQETQYF

d_gene: -
j_gene: TRBJ1-1
abundance: many
v_gene: TRBV27
CDR3nt: TGTGCCAGCAGTTTCAACCCGAACACTGAAGCTTTCTTT
CDR3aa: CASSFNPNTEAFF

d_gene: -
j_gene: TRBJ2-3
abundance: -
v_gene: TRBV5-1
CDR3nt: TGCGCCAGCAGCTTGGCCAAGGGTGAAGATACGCAGTATTTT
CDR3aa: CASSLAKGEDTQYF

d_gene: TRBD1
j_gene: TRBJ2-5
abundance: once
v_gene: TRBV4-2
CDR3nt: TGTGCCAGCAGCCAAGGTTATGGGACAGGGGGAGAGACCCAGTACTTC
CDR3aa: CASSQGYGTGGETQYF

d_gene: TRBD1
j_gene: TRBJ1-5
abundance: few
v_gene: TRBV4-2
CDR3nt: TGTGCCAGCAGCCAACAGGGGGCACAACAGCCCCAGCATTTT
CDR3aa: CASSQQGAQQPQHF

d_gene: -
j_gene: TRBJ1-2
abundance: -
v_gene: TRBV11-2
CDR3nt: TGTGCCAGCAGCATCGTTTTCGGACTTAACTATGGCTACACCTTC
CDR3aa: CASSIVFGLNYGYTF

d_gene: TRBD2
j_gene: TRBJ2-7
abundance: few
v_gene: TRBV2
CDR3nt: TGTGCCAGCAGCCTAGAACGGGGGGGAGTGTACGAGCAGTACTTC
CDR3aa: CASSLERGGVYEQYF

d_gene: -
j_gene: TRBJ1-5
abundance: -
v_gene: TRBV2
CDR3nt: TGTGCCAGCACCTCGGACAGCCCGGATCAGCCCCAGCATTTT
CDR3aa: CASTSDSPDQPQHF

d_gene: TRBD2
j_gene: TRBJ2-3
abundance: few
v_gene: TRBV11-2
CDR3nt: TGTGCCAGCAGCTTGAGCCTAGCGGGGGGCGCTAGCACAGATACGCAGTATTTT
CDR3aa: CASSLSLAGGASTDTQYF

d_gene: -
j_gene: TRBJ2-3
abundance: few
v_gene: TRBV7-9
CDR3nt: TGTGCCAGCAGCCCTTCAGGCCCAGATACGCAGTATTTT
CDR3aa: CASSPSGPDTQYF

d_gene: -
j_gene: TRBJ2-7
abundance: few
v_gene: TRBV4-3
CDR3nt: TGCGCCAGCAGCCAAAGGGGGAGGAACGAGCAGTACTTC
CDR3aa: CASSQRGRNEQYF

d_gene: -
j_gene: TRBJ2-6
abundance: few
v_gene: TRBV20-1
CDR3nt: TGCAGTGCTGCAACTCCGCCCGGGGCCAACGTCCTGACTTTC
CDR3aa: CSAATPPGANVLTF

d_gene: TRBD1
j_gene: TRBJ2-1
abundance: -
v_gene: TRBV15
CDR3nt: TGTGCCACCAGCCCGGGACAGAGCTACAATGAGCAGTTCTTC
CDR3aa: CATSPGQSYNEQFF

d_gene: -
j_gene: TRBJ1-5
abundance: -
v_gene: TRBV7-2
CDR3nt: TGTGCCAGCAGCTTAGCGCTTCATGCTACGGGTCAGCCCCAGCATTTT
CDR3aa: CASSLALHATGQPQHF

d_gene: TRBD2
j_gene: TRBJ2-7
abundance: -
v_gene: TRBV4-2
CDR3nt: TGTGCCAGCAGCCAAGGTTTGAGCGGGGGTAACTCCTACGAGCAGTACTTC
CDR3aa: CASSQGLSGGNSYEQYF

d_gene: TRBD2
j_gene: TRBJ2-5
abundance: -
v_gene: TRBV6-5
CDR3nt: TGTGCCAGCAGTTACTGGACTAGCGGACAGACCCAGTACTTC
CDR3aa: CASSYWTSGQTQYF

d_gene: -
j_gene: TRBJ2-1
abundance: many
v_gene: TRBV7-2
CDR3nt: TGTGCCAGCAGCCTTCAGGGCGGCTCCTACAATGAGCAGTTCTTC
CDR3aa: CASSLQGGSYNEQFF

d_gene: TRBD1
j_gene: TRBJ1-4
abundance: -
v_gene: TRBV12-3/TRBV12-4
CDR3nt: TGTGCCAGCAGTCGACAGGGGGCGGGTGAAAAACTGTTTTTT
CDR3aa: CASSRQGAGEKLFF

d_gene: TRBD2
j_gene: TRBJ2-3
abundance: few
v_gene: TRBV4-2
CDR3nt: TGTGCCAGCAGCCTTTATCCGGGACTAGCGGGAAGCACAGATACGCAGTATTTT
CDR3aa: CASSLYPGLAGSTDTQYF

d_gene: TRBD1
j_gene: TRBJ2-5
abundance: -
v_gene: TRBV7-9
CDR3nt: TGTGCCAGCAGCTTAGACCGGGACAGGGGAGATGAGACCCAGTACTTC
CDR3aa: CASSLDRDRGDETQYF

d_gene: -
j_gene: TRBJ1-4
abundance: -
v_gene: TRBV28
CDR3nt: TGTGCCAGCAGTACCCCAGGGAATGAAAAACTGTTTTTT
CDR3aa: CASSTPGNEKLFF

d_gene: -
j_gene: TRBJ1-4
abundance: few
v_gene: TRBV20-1
CDR3nt: TGCAGTGCTAGAGATAGGAGGGGGGCTAATGAAAAACTGTTTTTT
CDR3aa: CSARDRRGANEKLFF

d_gene: -
j_gene: TRBJ1-2
abundance: -
v_gene: TRBV6-5
CDR3nt: TGTGCCAGCGGCAAGAGGGGGGGAGCCATAGGTGGCTACACCTTC
CDR3aa: CASGKRGGAIGGYTF

d_gene: -
j_gene: TRBJ2-7
abundance: many
v_gene: TRBV5-1
CDR3nt: TGCGCCAGCAGCTTGGATAACAAATACGAGCAGTACTTC
CDR3aa: CASSLDNKYEQYF

d_gene: -
j_gene: TRBJ2-3
abundance: -
v_gene: TRBV3-1
CDR3nt: TGTGCCAGCAGCCATTTGGCTAACCCAGATACGCAGTATTTT
CDR3aa: CASSHLANPDTQYF

d_gene: TRBD1
j_gene: TRBJ1-1
abundance: -
v_gene: TRBV18
CDR3nt: TGTGCCAGCTCACCGGACAGGGGCGAGACTGAAGCTTTCTTT
CDR3aa: CASSPDRGETEAFF

d_gene: -
j_gene: TRBJ1-5
abundance: -
v_gene: TRBV7-2
CDR3nt: TGTGCCAGCAGCCGCAGCAGTCAACAGCCCCAGCATTTT
CDR3aa: CASSRSSQQPQHF

d_gene: -
j_gene: TRBJ1-2
abundance: -
v_gene: TRBV12-3/TRBV12-4
CDR3nt: TGTGCCAGCAGTTGGGAAGAGAGGGGCTACACCTTC
CDR3aa: CASSWEERGYTF

d_gene: TRBD2
j_gene: TRBJ2-3
abundance: -
v_gene: TRBV12-3/TRBV12-4
CDR3nt: TGTGCCAGCAGCATGGGACTAGCGGGGGGTGGGGATACGCAGTATTTT
CDR3aa: CASSMGLAGGGDTQYF

d_gene: TRBD1
j_gene: TRBJ1-5
abundance: few
v_gene: TRBV20-1
CDR3nt: TGCAGTGTGCGAGGGACAGGGGGACAGCCCCAGCATTTT
CDR3aa: CSVRGTGGQPQHF

d_gene: -
j_gene: TRBJ2-2
abundance: many
v_gene: TRBV5-5
CDR3nt: TGTGCCAGCAGCTTGGGGGCGAACACCGGGGAGCTGTTTTTT
CDR3aa: CASSLGANTGELFF

d_gene: TRBD1
j_gene: TRBJ1-2
abundance: few
v_gene: TRBV24-1
CDR3nt: TGTGCCACCAGTGATTCGGACAGGAGCTATGGCTACACCTTC
CDR3aa: CATSDSDRSYGYTF

d_gene: TRBD1
j_gene: TRBJ2-7
abundance: few
v_gene: TRBV20-1
CDR3nt: TGCAGTGCTGGAGGGACAGGACTCTACGAGCAGTACTTC
CDR3aa: CSAGGTGLYEQYF

d_gene: -
j_gene: TRBJ1-1
abundance: -
v_gene: TRBV12-3/TRBV12-4
CDR3nt: TGTGCCAGCAGTTTGGTTGCAGGGAAAGGTGAAGCTTTCTTT
CDR3aa: CASSLVAGKGEAFF

d_gene: -
j_gene: TRBJ2-1
abundance: few
v_gene: TRBV5-1
CDR3nt: TGCGCCAGCAGCTTGGGGGCCCGAAAAAATGAGCAGTTCTTC
CDR3aa: CASSLGARKNEQFF

d_gene: TRBD2
j_gene: TRBJ2-3
abundance: few
v_gene: TRBV12-3/TRBV12-4
CDR3nt: TGTGCCAGCAGTTTTCTAGCGGGGGGTAGCACAGATACGCAGTATTTT
CDR3aa: CASSFLAGGSTDTQYF

d_gene: TRBD1
j_gene: TRBJ1-2
abundance: -
v_gene: TRBV11-2
CDR3nt: TGTGCCAGCAGCTCTCCCAGGACAGGTTTATATGGCTACACCTTC
CDR3aa: CASSSPRTGLYGYTF

d_gene: -
j_gene: TRBJ2-1
abundance: few
v_gene: TRBV20-1
CDR3nt: TGCAGTGCTAGGCCTGGGGACCCCTACAATGAGCAGTTCTTC
CDR3aa: CSARPGDPYNEQFF

d_gene: TRBD1
j_gene: TRBJ1-5
abundance: -
v_gene: TRBV7-2
CDR3nt: TGTGCCAGCAGCTCAGGGGGCCTGCAGCCCCAGCATTTT
CDR3aa: CASSSGGLQPQHF

d_gene: TRBD1
j_gene: TRBJ2-7
abundance: many
v_gene: TRBV7-9
CDR3nt: TGTGCCAGCAGCTCCCGGACAGGACGCTACGAGCAGTACTTC
CDR3aa: CASSSRTGRYEQYF

d_gene: -
j_gene: TRBJ1-1
abundance: many
v_gene: TRBV5-5
CDR3nt: TGTGCCAGCAGTAAGGGAAACACTGAAGCTTTCTTT
CDR3aa: CASSKGNTEAFF

d_gene: -
j_gene: TRBJ2-7
abundance: -
v_gene: TRBV2
CDR3nt: TGTGCCAGCTGTGCCCAGGCGATCTCCTACGAGCAGTACTTC
CDR3aa: CASCAQAISYEQYF

d_gene: -
j_gene: TRBJ1-1
abundance: -
v_gene: TRBV6-2/TRBV6-3
CDR3nt: TGTGCCAGCAGCGACGGGACAAAAAACACTGAAGCTTTCTTT
CDR3aa: CASSDGTKNTEAFF

d_gene: -
j_gene: TRBJ1-6
abundance: -
v_gene: TRBV18
CDR3nt: TGTGCCAGCTCACCAGCGCCCGTGGCAGGATTGGGTTCACCCCTCCACTTT
CDR3aa: CASSPAPVAGLGSPLHF

d_gene: -
j_gene: TRBJ1-1
abundance: few
v_gene: TRBV24-1
CDR3nt: TGTGCCACCAGTGATCAGACGGACACTGAAGCTTTCTTT
CDR3aa: CATSDQTDTEAFF

d_gene: -
j_gene: TRBJ2-5
abundance: -
v_gene: TRBV7-9
CDR3nt: TGTGCCAGCAGCCCCGTAGGGTTTGAGACCCAGTACTTC
CDR3aa: CASSPVGFETQYF

d_gene: TRBD1
j_gene: TRBJ1-5
abundance: -
v_gene: TRBV7-2
CDR3nt: TGTGCCAGCAGCTTTAACAGGGGTGAACAGCCCCAGCATTTT
CDR3aa: CASSFNRGEQPQHF

d_gene: -
j_gene: TRBJ1-4
abundance: -
v_gene: TRBV12-3/TRBV12-4
CDR3nt: TGTGCCAGCAGTTCGTTCAGGCGGGCAGCCGGTGAAAAACTGTTTTTT
CDR3aa: CASSSFRRAAGEKLFF

d_gene: TRBD2
j_gene: TRBJ2-5
abundance: -
v_gene: TRBV7-9
CDR3nt: TGTGCCAGCAGCTTTGTGCGGGGGGTCAAAGAGACCCAGTACTTC
CDR3aa: CASSFVRGVKETQYF

d_gene: -
j_gene: TRBJ2-5
abundance: many
v_gene: TRBV7-3
CDR3nt: TGTGCCAGCAGCTTTGCGCAGACGGAGACCCAGTACTTC
CDR3aa: CASSFAQTETQYF

d_gene: TRBD2
j_gene: TRBJ2-5
abundance: few
v_gene: TRBV5-6
CDR3nt: TGTGCCAGCAGCGGGGGGACTAGCGGTACGAGGGGGACCCAGTACTTC
CDR3aa: CASSGGTSGTRGTQYF

d_gene: -
j_gene: TRBJ2-5
abundance: many
v_gene: TRBV4-1
CDR3nt: TGCGCCAGCAGCCTCCAGGGGACTTACAAAGAGACCCAGTACTTC
CDR3aa: CASSLQGTYKETQYF

d_gene: -
j_gene: TRBJ2-5
abundance: -
v_gene: TRBV6-5
CDR3nt: TGTGCCAGCAGTTACAGGGGGAAACTACGGGAGACCCAGTACTTC
CDR3aa: CASSYRGKLRETQYF

d_gene: TRBD1
j_gene: TRBJ1-2
abundance: -
v_gene: TRBV7-8
CDR3nt: TGTGCCAGCAGCTTGGACAGGGTCTATGGCTACACCTTC
CDR3aa: CASSLDRVYGYTF

d_gene: -
j_gene: TRBJ2-7
abundance: -
v_gene: TRBV5-1
CDR3nt: TGCGCCAGCAGCTTAGATAGAAAATACGAGCAGTACTTC
CDR3aa: CASSLDRKYEQYF

d_gene: -
j_gene: TRBJ1-5
abundance: few
v_gene: TRBV27
CDR3nt: TGTGCCAGCAGTTTATCACGTAGCAATCAGCCCCAGCATTTT
CDR3aa: CASSLSRSNQPQHF

d_gene: TRBD1
j_gene: TRBJ1-1
abundance: few
v_gene: TRBV5-1
CDR3nt: TGCGCCAGCAGCGCTAATCCGGGACAGAAGAACACTGAAGCTTTCTTT
CDR3aa: CASSANPGQKNTEAFF

d_gene: TRBD2
j_gene: TRBJ2-1
abundance: -
v_gene: TRBV12-3/TRBV12-4
CDR3nt: TGTGCCAGCAGTGCCCTAGCGGGGGCAAGGAATGAGCAGTTCTTC
CDR3aa: CASSALAGARNEQFF